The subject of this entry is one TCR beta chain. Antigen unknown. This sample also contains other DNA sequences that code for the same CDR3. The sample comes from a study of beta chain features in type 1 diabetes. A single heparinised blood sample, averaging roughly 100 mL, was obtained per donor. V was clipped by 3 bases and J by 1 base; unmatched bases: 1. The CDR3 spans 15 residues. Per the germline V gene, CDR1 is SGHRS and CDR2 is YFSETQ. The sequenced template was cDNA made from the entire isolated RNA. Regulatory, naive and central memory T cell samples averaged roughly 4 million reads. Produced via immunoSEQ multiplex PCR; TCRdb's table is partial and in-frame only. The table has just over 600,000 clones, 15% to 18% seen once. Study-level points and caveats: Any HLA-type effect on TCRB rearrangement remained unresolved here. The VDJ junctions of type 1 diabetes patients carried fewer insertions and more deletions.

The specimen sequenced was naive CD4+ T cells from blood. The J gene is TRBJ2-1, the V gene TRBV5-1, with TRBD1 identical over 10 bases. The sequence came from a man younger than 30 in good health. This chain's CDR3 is CASSSGQGSYNEQFF. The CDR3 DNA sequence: TGCGCCAGCAGCTCGGGACAGGGGTCCTACAATGAGCAGTTCTTC. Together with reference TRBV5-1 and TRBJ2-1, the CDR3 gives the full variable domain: KAGVTQTPRYLIKTRGQQVTLSCSPISGHRSVSWYQQTPGQGLQFLFEYFSETQRNKGNFPGRFSGRQFSNSRSEMNVSTLELGDSALYLCASSSGQGSYNEQFFGPGTRLTVL.